This T cell receptor (beta chain) is from a study of T cells in localized non-small cell lung cancer. The CDR3 has 14 residues. Trimming pared 11 bases from V and 5 bases from J, leaving 19 bases between. Germline V CDR1 and CDR2: LNHDA, SQIVND (reference sequence). This clone was observed a handful of times. Method: immunoSEQ multiplex PCR; TCRdb's copy keeps in-frame clones and lacks some. Of around 35,000 clones detected, roughly 77% appear once; the ten largest clones hold roughly 15%. The chain has TRBV19 and TRBJ1-5; the D gene is possibly TRBD1 (6 bases). This TCR was sampled from a male donor older than 55 with stage III squamous cell lung carcinoma. The source material was peripheral blood, sampled before any cancer treatment. The CDR3 sequence is CASSRGVQDQPQHF. CDR3 nucleotide sequence: TGTGCCTCTAGTAGGGGGGTGCAGGATCAGCCCCAGCATTTT.